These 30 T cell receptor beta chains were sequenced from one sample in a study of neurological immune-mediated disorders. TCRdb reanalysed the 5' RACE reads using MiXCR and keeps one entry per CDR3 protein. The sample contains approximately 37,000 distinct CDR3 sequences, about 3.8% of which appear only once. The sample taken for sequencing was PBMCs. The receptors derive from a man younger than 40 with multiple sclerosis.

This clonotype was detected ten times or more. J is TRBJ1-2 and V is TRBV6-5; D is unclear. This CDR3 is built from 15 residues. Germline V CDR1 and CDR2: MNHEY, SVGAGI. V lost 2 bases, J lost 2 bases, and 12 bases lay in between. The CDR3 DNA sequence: TGTGCCAGCAGTTACGGTGCAGCCCTAAACTATGGCTACACCTTC. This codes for CASSYGAALNYGYTF.

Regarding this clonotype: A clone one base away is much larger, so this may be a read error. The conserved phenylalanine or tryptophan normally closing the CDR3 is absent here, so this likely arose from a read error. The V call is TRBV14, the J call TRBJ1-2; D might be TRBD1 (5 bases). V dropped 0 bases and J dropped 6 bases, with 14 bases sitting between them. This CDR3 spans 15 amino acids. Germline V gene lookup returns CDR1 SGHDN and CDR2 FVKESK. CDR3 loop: CASSQDTGVGDGYTI. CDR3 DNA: TGTGCCAGCAGCCAAGATACGGGGGTCGGCGATGGCTACACCATC.

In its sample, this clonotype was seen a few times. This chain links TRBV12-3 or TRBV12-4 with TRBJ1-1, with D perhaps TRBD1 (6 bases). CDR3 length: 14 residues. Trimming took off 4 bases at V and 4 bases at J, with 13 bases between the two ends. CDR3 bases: TGTGCCAGCAGTTATAACAGGGCGGGCACTGAAGCTTTCTTT. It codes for CASSYNRAGTEAFF.

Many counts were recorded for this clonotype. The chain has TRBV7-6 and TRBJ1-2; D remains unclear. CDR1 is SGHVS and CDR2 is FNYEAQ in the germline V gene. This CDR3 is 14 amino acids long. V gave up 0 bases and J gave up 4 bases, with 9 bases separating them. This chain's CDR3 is CASSLAPQAYGYTF. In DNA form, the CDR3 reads TGTGCCAGCAGCTTAGCCCCCCAGGCCTATGGCTACACCTTC.

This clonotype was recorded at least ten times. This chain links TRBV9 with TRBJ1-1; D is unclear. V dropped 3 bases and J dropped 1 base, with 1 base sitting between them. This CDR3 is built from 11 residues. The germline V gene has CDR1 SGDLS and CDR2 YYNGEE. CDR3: CASSGNTEAFF. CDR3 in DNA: TGTGCCAGCAGCGGGAACACTGAAGCTTTCTTT.

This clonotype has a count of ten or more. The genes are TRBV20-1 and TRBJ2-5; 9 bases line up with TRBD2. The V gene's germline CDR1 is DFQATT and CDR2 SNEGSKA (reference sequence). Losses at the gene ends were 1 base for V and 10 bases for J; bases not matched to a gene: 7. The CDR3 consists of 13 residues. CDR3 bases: TGCAGTGCTAGAGGAGCTAGCGGGGAGGTCCAGTACTTC. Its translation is CSARGASGEVQYF.

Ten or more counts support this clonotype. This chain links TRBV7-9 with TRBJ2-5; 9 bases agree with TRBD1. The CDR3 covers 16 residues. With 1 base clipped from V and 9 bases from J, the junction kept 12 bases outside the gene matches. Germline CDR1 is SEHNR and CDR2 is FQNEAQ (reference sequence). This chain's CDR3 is CASSLGKQGAARAQYF. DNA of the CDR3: TGTGCCAGCAGCTTAGGAAAACAGGGGGCCGCCCGGGCCCAGTACTTC.

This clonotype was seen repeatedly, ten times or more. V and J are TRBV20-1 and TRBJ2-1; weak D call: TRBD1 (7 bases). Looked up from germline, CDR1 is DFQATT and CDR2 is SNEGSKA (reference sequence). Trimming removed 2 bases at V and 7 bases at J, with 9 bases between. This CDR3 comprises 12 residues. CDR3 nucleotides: TGCAGTGCTAGACAGGGGGGAAATGAGCAGTTCTTC. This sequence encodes CSARQGGNEQFF.

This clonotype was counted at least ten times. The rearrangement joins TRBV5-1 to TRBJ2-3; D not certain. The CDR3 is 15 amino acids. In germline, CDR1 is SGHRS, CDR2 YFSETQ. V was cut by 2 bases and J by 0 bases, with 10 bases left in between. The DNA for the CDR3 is TGCGCCAGCAGCTTTTATGGAGATAGCACAGATACGCAGTATTTT. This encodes CASSFYGDSTDTQYF.

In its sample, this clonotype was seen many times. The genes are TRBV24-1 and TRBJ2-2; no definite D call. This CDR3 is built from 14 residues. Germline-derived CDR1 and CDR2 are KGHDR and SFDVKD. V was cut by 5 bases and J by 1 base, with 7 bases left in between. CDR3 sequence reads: CATSGGKNTGELFF. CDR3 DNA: TGTGCCACCAGTGGAGGCAAGAACACCGGGGAGCTGTTTTTT.

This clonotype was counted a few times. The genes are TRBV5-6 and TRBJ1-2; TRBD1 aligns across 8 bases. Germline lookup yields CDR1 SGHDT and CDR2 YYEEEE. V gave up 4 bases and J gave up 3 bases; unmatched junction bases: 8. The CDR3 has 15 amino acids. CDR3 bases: TGTGCCAGCAGCCCCTCGGACAGGGCTGACTATGGCTACACCTTC. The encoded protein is CASSPSDRADYGYTF.

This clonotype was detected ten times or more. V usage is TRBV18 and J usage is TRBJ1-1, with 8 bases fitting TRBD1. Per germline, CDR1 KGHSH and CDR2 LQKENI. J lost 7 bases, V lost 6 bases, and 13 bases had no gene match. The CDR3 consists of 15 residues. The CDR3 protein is CASSFAGTGADEAFF. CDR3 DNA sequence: TGTGCCAGCTCGTTCGCCGGGACAGGTGCCGATGAAGCTTTCTTT.

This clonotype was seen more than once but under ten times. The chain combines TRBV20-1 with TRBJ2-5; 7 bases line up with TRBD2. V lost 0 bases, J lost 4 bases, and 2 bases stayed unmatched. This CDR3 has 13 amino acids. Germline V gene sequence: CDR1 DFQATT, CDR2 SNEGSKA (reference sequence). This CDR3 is CSARDPGGETQYF. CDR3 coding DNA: TGCAGTGCTAGAGATCCGGGGGGAGAGACCCAGTACTTC.

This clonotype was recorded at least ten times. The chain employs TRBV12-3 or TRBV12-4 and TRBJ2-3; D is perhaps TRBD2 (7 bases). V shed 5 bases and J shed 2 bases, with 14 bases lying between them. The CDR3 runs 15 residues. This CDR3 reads CASSPRGGLTDTQYF. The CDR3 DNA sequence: TGTGCCAGCAGTCCGAGGGGGGGGCTCACAGATACGCAGTATTTT.

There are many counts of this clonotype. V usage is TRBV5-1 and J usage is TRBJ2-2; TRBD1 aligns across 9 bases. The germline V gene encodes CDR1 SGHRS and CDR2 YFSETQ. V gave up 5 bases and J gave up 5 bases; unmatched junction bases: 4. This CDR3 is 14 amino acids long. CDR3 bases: TGCGCCAGCAGTGGGACAGGGCCTACCGGGGAGCTGTTTTTT. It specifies CASSGTGPTGELFF.

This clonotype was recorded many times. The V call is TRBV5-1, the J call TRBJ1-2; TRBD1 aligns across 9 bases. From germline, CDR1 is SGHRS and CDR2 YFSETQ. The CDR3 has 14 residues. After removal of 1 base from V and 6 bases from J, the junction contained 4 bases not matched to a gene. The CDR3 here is CASSLKWTGDGYTF. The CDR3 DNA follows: TGCGCCAGCAGCTTGAAGTGGACAGGGGATGGCTACACCTTC.

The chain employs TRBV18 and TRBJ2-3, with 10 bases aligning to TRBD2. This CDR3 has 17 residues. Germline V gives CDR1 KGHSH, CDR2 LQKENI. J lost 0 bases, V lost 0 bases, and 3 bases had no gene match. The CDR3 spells CASSPPGLARSTDTQYF. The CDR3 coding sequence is TGTGCCAGCTCACCACCGGGACTAGCGCGTAGCACAGATACGCAGTATTTT.

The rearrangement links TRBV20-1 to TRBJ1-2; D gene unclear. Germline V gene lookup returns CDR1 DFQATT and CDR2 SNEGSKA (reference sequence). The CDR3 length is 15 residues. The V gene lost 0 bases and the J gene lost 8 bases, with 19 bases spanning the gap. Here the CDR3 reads CSARDSGPRAGGYTF. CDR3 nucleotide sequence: TGCAGTGCTAGAGATTCCGGGCCCCGGGCCGGGGGCTACACCTTC.

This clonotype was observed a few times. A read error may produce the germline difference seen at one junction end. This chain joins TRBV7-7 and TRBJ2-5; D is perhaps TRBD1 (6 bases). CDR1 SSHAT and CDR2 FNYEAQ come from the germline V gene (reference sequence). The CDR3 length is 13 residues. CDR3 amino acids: CASTGQGRPTQYF. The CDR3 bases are TGTGCTAGCACGGGCCAGGGGCGGCCGACCCAGTACTTC. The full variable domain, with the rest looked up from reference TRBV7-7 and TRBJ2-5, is GAGVSQSPRYKVTKRGQDVTLRCDPISSHATLYWYQQALGQGPEFLTYFNYEAQPDKSGLPSDRFSAERPEGSISTLTIQRTEQRDSAMYRCASTGQGRPTQYFGPGTRLLVL.

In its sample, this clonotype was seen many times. This CDR3 is CSAGGTGGMDNGYTF. CDR3 nucleotides: TGCAGTGCCGGCGGGACAGGGGGCATGGATAATGGCTACACCTTC. The V call is TRBV20-1, the J call TRBJ1-2; 12 nucleotides line up with TRBD1. Trimming took 6 bases from V and 6 from J; bases not matched to a gene: 11. The CDR3 loop spans 15 amino acids. In germline, CDR1 is DFQATT, CDR2 SNEGSKA (reference sequence).

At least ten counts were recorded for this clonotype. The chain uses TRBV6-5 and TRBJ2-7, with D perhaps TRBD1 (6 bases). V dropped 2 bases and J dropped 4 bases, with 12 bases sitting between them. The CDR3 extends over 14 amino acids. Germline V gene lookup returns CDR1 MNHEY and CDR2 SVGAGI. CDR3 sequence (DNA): TGTGCCAGCAGTTACGGGCAGGGGTTTTACGAGCAGTACTTC. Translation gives CASSYGQGFYEQYF.

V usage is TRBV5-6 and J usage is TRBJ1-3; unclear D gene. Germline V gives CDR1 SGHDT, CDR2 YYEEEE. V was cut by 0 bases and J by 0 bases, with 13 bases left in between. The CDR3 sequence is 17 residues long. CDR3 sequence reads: CASSLVDLWSSGNTIYF. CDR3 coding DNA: TGTGCCAGCAGCTTGGTGGATCTTTGGAGCTCTGGAAACACCATATATTTT. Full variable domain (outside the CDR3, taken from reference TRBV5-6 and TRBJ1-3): DAGVTQSPTHLIKTRGQQVTLRCSPKSGHDTVSWYQQALGQGPQFIFQYYEEEERQRGNFPDRFSGHQFPNYSSELNVNALLLGDSALYLCASSLVDLWSSGNTIYFGEGSWLTVV.

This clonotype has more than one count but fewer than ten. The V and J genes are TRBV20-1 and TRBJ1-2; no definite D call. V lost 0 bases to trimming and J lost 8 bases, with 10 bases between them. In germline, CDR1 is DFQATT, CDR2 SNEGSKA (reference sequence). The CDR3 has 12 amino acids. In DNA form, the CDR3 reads TGCAGTGCTAGAGAGGAGGGTATGGGCTACACCTTC. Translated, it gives CSAREEGMGYTF.

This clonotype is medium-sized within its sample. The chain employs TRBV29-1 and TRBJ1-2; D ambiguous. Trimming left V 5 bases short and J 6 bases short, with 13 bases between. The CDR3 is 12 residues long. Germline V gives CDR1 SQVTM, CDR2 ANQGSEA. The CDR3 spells CSVQGLRDGYTF. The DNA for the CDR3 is TGCAGCGTTCAAGGCTTAAGGGATGGCTACACCTTC.

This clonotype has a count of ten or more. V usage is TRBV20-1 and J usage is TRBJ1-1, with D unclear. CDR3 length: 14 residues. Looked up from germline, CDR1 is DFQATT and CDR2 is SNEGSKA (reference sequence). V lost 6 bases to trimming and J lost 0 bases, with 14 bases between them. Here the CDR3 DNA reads TGCAGTGCCATCTCTCCAGCTTTGAACACTGAAGCTTTCTTT. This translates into CSAISPALNTEAFF.

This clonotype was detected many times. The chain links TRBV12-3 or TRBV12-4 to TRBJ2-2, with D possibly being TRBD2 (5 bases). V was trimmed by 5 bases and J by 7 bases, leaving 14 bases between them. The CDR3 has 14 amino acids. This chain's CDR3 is CASSQRLRGGELFF. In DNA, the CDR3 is TGTGCCAGCAGTCAAAGACTTCGGGGCGGGGAGCTGTTTTTT.

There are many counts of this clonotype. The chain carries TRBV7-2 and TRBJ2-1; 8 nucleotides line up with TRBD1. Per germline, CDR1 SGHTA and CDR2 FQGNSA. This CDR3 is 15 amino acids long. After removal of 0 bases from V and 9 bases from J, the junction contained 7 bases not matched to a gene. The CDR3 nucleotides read TGTGCCAGCAGCTTAGCGCTTCAGGGGGCCGGTGAGCAGTTCTTC. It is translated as CASSLALQGAGEQFF. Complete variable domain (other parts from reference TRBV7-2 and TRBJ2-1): GAGVSQSPSNKVTEKGKDVELRCDPISGHTALYWYRQSLGQGLEFLIYFQGNSAPDKSGLPSDRFSAERTGGSVSTLTIQRTQQEDSAVYLCASSLALQGAGEQFFGPGTRLTVL.

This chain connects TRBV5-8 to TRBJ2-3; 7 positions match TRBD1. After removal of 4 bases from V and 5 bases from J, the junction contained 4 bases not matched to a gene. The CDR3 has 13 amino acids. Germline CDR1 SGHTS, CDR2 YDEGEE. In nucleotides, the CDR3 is TGTGCCAGCAGCCGGGACAGATTAGATACGCAGTATTTT. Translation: CASSRDRLDTQYF.

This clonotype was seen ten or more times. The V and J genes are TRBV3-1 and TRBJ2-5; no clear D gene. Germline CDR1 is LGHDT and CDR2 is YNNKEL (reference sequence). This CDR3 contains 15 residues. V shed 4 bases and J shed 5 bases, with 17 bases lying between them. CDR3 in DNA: TGTGCCAGCAGCCCCGGACCTTCCTCCCAGGAGACCCAGTACTTC. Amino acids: CASSPGPSSQETQYF.

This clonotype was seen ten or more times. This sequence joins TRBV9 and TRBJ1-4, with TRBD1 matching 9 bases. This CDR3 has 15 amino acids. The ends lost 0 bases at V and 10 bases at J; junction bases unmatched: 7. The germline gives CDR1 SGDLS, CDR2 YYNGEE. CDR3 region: CASSVEGTGHGKLFF. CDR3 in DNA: TGTGCCAGCAGCGTAGAAGGGACAGGGCATGGAAAACTGTTTTTT.